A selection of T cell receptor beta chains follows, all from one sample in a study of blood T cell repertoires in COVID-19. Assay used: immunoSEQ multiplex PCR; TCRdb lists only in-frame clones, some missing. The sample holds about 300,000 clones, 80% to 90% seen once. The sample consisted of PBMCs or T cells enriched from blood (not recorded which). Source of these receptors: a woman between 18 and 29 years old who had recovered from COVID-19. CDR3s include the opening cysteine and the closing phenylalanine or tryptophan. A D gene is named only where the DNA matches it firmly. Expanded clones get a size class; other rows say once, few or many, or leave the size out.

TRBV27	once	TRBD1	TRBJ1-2	CASSLIGVTGPNYGYTF	TGTGCCAGCAGTTTGATCGGAGTGACAGGGCCTAACTATGGCTACACCTTC
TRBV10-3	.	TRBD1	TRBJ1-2	CAISESIVGGQGANYGYTF	TGTGCCATCAGTGAGTCAATTGTGGGAGGACAGGGAGCTAACTATGGCTACACCTTC
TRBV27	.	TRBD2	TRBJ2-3	CASSPLLSSGVYTDTQYF	TGTGCCAGCAGTCCCCTCCTGTCTAGCGGGGTCTACACAGATACGCAGTATTTT
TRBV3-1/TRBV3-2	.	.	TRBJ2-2	CASSQAGRTGGAGELFF	TGTGCCAGCAGCCAAGCGGGACGAACAGGGGGGGCCGGGGAGCTGTTTTTT
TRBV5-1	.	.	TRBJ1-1	CASSSSGGGNTEAFF	TGCGCCAGCAGCAGCTCGGGGGGCGGGAACACTGAAGCTTTCTTT
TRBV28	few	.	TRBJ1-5	CASRGAGDYSNQPQHF	TGTGCCAGCAGGGGGGCAGGGGATTATAGCAATCAGCCCCAGCATTTT
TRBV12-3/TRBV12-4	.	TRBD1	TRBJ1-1	CASSPTGMAEAFF	TGTGCCAGCAGTCCGACAGGGATGGCTGAAGCTTTCTTT
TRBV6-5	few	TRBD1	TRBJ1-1	CASSYGTGTEAFF	TGTGCCAGCAGTTACGGGACAGGGACTGAAGCTTTCTTT
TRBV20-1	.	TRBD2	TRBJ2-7	CSPREGYEQYF	TGCAGCCCTAGGGAGGGATACGAGCAGTACTTC
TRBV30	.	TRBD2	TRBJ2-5	CAWNGGGQETQYF	TGTGCCTGGAACGGGGGGGGGCAAGAGACCCAGTACTTC
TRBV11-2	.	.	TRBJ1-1	CASSWRQANTEAFF	TGTGCCAGCAGTTGGAGACAGGCGAACACTGAAGCTTTCTTT
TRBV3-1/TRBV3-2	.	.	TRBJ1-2	CASSQQAGYTF	TGTGCCAGCAGCCAGCAGGCTGGCTACACCTTC
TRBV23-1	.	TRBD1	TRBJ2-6	CASSQILTGDSSGANVLTF	TGCGCCAGCAGTCAAATCTTAACCGGGGACAGCTCTGGGGCCAACGTCCTGACTTTC
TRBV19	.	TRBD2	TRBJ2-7	CASSGTSGYEQYF	TGTGCCAGTAGTGGGACTAGCGGCTACGAGCAGTACTTC
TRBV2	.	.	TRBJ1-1	CASSDSGNTEAFF	TGTGCCAGCAGTGACTCAGGGAACACTGAAGCTTTCTTT
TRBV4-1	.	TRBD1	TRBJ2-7	CASSARQGPYEQYF	TGCGCCAGCAGCGCACGACAGGGTCCCTACGAGCAGTACTTC
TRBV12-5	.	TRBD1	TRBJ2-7	CASGSGQDSYEQYF	TGTGCTAGTGGTTCTGGACAGGACTCCTACGAGCAGTACTTC
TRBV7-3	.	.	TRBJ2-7	CASSLNAAGGKQYF	TGTGCCAGCAGCTTAAATGCGGCAGGCGGGAAGCAGTACTTC
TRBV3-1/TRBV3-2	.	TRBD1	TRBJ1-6	CASSQRDRSPLHF	TGTGCCAGCAGCCAACGGGACAGATCACCCCTCCACTTT
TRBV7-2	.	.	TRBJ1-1	CASSLSAGHRNTEAFF	TGTGCCAGCAGCTTAAGTGCAGGACACCGGAACACTGAAGCTTTCTTT
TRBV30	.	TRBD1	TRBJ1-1	CAWQPGQGSGTEAFF	TGTGCCTGGCAGCCGGGACAGGGGTCAGGCACTGAAGCTTTCTTT
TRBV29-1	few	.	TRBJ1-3	CSVGRSSGNTIYF	TGCAGCGTTGGGAGGAGCTCTGGAAACACCATATATTTT
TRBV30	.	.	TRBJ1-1	CAWSVHSRYAEAFF	TGTGCCTGGAGTGTCCACAGTAGGTACGCTGAAGCTTTCTTT
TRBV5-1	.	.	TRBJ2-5	CASSFGEVGETQYF	TGCGCCAGCAGCTTTGGAGAGGTCGGGGAGACCCAGTACTTC
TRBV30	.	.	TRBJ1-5	CAWSNGGDQPQHF	TGTGCCTGGAGTAACGGGGGTGATCAGCCCCAGCATTTT
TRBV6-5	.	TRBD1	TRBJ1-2	CASRLPGQGLYGYTF	TGTGCCAGCAGATTGCCGGGACAGGGGCTCTATGGCTACACCTTC
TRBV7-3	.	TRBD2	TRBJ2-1	CASSLTAGGLYNEQFF	TGTGCCAGCAGCTTAACAGCGGGGGGCCTCTACAATGAGCAGTTCTTC
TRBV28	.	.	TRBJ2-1	CASTSGFGDEQFF	TGTGCCAGCACCAGCGGATTCGGCGATGAGCAGTTCTTC
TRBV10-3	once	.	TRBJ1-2	CAISRDLGDGYTF	TGTGCCATCAGTCGAGACCTAGGGGATGGCTACACCTTC
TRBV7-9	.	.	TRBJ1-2	CASSLARGGSMNYGYTF	TGTGCCAGCAGCTTAGCGCGGGGAGGCAGTATGAACTATGGCTACACCTTC
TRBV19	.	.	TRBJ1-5	CASTKRIPVDRDQPQHF	TGTGCCAGTACCAAAAGGATCCCCGTGGACAGAGATCAGCCCCAGCATTTT